This entry describes one T cell receptor (beta chain). The antigen is unknown. These data originate in a study of T cell responses to AZD1222 COVID-19 vaccine. Some clones are missing from TCRdb's copy, which holds only in-frame ones; the method was immunoSEQ multiplex PCR. The sample has 200,000 or so clones, 75% to 90% seen once. Study-wide findings and caveats: Among the donors, most were white British and more were female, and clonal diversity was possibly underestimated. Repertoire collection took place solely once the T cell response had peaked. Of the AZD1222 recipients, only five to seven were seropositive at baseline.

The sample here was peripheral blood, taken on day 0 of AZD1222 vaccination. The TCR sequence derives from an adult in good health.

This CDR3 is CASSLDGTNTEAFF. The CDR3 nucleotides read TGCGCCAGCAGCTTAGATGGGACGAACACTGAAGCTTTCTTT. This chain uses TRBV5-1 with TRBJ1-1; D is possibly TRBD1 (5 bases). The V end was cut by 2 bases, the J end by 1 base, with 9 bases between. Germline V gene lookup returns CDR1 SGHRS and CDR2 YFSETQ. The CDR3 covers 14 residues.